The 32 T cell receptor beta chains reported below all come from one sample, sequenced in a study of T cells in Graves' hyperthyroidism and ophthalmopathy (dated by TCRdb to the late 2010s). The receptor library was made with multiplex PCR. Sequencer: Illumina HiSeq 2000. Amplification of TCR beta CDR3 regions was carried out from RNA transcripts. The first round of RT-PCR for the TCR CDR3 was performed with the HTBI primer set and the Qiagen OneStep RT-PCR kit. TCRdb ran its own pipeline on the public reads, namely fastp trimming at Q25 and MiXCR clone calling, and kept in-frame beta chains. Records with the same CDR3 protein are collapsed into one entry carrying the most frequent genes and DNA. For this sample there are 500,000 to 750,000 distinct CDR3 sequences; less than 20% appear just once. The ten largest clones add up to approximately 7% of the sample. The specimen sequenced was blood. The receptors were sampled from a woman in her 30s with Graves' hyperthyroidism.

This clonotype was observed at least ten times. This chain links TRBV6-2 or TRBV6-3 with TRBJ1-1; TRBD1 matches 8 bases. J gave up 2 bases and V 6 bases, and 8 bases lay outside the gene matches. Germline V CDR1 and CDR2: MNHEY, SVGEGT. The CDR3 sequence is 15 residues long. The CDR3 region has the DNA TGTGCCAGCAGACCACAGGGGGGAGGAAACACTGAAGCTTTCTTT. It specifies CASRPQGGGNTEAFF.

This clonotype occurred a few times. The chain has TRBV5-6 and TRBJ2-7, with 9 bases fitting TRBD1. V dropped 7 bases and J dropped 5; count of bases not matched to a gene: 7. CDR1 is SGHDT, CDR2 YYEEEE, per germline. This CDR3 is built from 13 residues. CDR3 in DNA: TGTGCCAGCCATTGGGACAGGGCCCACGAGCAGTACTTC. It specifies CASHWDRAHEQYF.

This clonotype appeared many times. The CDR3 DNA reads TGTGCCAGCAGCGTAACGGGGAACACTGAAGCTTTCTTT. It is translated as CASSVTGNTEAFF. The chain has TRBV9 and TRBJ1-1; D is uncertain. The germline CDR1 and CDR2 sequences are SGDLS and YYNGEE. V was clipped by 1 base and J by 1 base, with 5 bases between them. The CDR3 is 13 amino acids.

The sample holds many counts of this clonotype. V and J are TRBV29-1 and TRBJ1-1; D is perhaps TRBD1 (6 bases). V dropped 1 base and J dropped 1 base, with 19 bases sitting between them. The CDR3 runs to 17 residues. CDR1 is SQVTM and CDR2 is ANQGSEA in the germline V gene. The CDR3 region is CSVEVQGTPLTNTEAFF. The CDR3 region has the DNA TGCAGCGTTGAAGTTCAGGGGACGCCTCTGACGAACACTGAAGCTTTCTTT.

The CDR3 DNA is TGTGCCACTTTCCCATCGGGACAGTCTGAAAAACTGTTTTTT. This gives the protein CATFPSGQSEKLFF. The rearrangement links TRBV28 to TRBJ1-4, with 7 positions matching TRBD1. From germline, CDR1 is MDHEN and CDR2 SYDVKM. V dropped 10 bases and J dropped 7; count of bases not matched to a gene: 12. The CDR3 sequence is 14 residues long.

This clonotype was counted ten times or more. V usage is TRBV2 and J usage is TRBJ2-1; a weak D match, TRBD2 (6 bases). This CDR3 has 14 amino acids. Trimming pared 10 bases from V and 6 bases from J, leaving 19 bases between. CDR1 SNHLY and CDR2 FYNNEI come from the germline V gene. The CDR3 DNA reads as TGTGCCATTCGGACTGTCGACGGGAGCAATGAGCAGTTCTTC. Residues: CAIRTVDGSNEQFF.

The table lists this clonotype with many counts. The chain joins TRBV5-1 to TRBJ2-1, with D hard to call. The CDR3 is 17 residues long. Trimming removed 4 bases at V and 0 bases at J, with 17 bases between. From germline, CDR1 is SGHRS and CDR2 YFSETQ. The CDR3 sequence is CASSLNSRPSSYNEQFF. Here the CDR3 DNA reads TGCGCCAGCAGCCTAAATAGCCGCCCGAGCTCCTACAATGAGCAGTTCTTC. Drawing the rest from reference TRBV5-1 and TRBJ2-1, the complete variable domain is KAGVTQTPRYLIKTRGQQVTLSCSPISGHRSVSWYQQTPGQGLQFLFEYFSETQRNKGNFPGRFSGRQFSNSRSEMNVSTLELGDSALYLCASSLNSRPSSYNEQFFGPGTRLTVL.

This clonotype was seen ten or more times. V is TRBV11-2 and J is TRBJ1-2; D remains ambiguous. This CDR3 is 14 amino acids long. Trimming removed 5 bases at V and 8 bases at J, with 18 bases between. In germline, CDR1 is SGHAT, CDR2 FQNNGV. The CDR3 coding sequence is TGTGCCAGCAGCCCACTCTCAGAGGATTACGGCTACACCTTC. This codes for CASSPLSEDYGYTF.

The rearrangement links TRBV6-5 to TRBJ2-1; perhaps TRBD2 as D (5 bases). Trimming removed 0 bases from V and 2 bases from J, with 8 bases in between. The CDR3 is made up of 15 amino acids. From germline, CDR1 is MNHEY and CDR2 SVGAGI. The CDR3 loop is CASSYSKRAYNEQFF. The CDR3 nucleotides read TGTGCCAGCAGTTACTCGAAGAGGGCCTACAATGAGCAGTTCTTC.

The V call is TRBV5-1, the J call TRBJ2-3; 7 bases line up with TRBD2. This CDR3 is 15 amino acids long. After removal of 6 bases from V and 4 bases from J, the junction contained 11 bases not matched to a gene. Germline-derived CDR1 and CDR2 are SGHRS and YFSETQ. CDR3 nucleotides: TGCGCCAGCAATACCGTCGGGGGAGGGCCAGATACGCAGTATTTT. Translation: CASNTVGGGPDTQYF.

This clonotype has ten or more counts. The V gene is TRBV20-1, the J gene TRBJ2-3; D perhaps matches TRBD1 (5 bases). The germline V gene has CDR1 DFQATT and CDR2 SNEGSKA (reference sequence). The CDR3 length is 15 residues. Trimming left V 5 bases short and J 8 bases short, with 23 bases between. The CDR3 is CSAPTSTDRLGTQYF. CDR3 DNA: TGCAGTGCTCCGACTTCTACAGACAGATTGGGTACGCAGTATTTT.

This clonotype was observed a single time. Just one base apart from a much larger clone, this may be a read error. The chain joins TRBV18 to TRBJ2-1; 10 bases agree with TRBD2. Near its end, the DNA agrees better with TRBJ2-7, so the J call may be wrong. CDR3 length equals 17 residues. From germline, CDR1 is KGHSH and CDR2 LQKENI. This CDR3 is CASSPPTAGGAYNEQYF. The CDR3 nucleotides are TGTGCCAGCTCACCACCAACAGCGGGAGGGGCCTACAATGAGCAGTACTTC.

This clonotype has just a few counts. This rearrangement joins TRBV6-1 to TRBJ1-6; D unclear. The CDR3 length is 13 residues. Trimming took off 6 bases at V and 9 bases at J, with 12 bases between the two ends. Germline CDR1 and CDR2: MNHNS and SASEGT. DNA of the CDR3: TGTGCCAGCAGCCCCAGTAGGCTTTCACCCCTCCACTTT. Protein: CASSPSRLSPLHF.

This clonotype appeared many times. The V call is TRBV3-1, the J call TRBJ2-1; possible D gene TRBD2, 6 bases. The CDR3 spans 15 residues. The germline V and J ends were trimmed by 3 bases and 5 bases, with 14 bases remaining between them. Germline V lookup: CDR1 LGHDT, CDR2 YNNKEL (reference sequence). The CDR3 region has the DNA TGTGCCAGCAGCCATTCGGGAGAAACGAACAATGAGCAGTTCTTC. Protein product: CASSHSGETNNEQFF.

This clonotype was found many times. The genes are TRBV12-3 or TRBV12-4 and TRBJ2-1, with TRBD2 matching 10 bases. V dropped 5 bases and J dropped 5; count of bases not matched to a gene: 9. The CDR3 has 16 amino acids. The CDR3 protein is CASSDPSGSVNNEQFF. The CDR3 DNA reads TGTGCCAGCAGTGATCCTAGCGGGAGCGTGAACAATGAGCAGTTCTTC.

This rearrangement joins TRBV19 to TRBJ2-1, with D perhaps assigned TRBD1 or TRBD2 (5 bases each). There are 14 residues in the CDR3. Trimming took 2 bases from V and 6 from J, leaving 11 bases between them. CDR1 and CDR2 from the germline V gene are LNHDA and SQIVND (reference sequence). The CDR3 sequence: CASSIFAGTNEQFF. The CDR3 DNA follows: TGTGCCAGTAGTATATTTGCCGGGACCAATGAGCAGTTCTTC.

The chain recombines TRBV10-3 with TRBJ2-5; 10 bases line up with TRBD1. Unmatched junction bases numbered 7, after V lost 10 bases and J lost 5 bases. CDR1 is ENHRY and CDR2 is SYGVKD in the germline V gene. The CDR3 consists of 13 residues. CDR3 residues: CATQDRGKETQYF. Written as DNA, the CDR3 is TGTGCCACCCAGGACAGGGGGAAGGAGACCCAGTACTTC.

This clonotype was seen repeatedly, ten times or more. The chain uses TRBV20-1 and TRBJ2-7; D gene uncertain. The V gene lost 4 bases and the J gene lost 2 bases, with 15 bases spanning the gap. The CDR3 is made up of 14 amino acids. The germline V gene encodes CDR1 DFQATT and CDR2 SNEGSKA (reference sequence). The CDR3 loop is CSANSPSVAYEQYF. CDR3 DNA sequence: TGCAGTGCTAACTCACCCTCCGTTGCCTACGAGCAGTACTTC.

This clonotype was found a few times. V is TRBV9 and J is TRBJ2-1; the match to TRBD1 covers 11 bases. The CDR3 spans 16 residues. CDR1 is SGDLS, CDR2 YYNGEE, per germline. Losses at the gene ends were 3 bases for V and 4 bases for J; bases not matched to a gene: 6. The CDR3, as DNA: TGTGCCAGCAGCGCTGCCGGGACAGGGGGATACAATGAGCAGTTCTTC. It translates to CASSAAGTGGYNEQFF.

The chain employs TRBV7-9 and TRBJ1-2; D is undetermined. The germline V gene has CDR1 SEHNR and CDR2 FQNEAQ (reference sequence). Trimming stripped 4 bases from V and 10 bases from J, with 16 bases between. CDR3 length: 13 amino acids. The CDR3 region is CASSSSQVYDYTF. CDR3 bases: TGTGCCAGCAGCTCAAGTCAAGTTTACGACTACACCTTC.

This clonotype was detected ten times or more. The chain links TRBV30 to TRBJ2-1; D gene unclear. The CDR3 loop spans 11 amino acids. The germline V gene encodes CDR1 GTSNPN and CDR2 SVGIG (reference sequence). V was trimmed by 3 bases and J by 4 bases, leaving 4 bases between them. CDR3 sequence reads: CAWRQYNEQFF. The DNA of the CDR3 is TGTGCCTGGAGGCAGTACAATGAGCAGTTCTTC. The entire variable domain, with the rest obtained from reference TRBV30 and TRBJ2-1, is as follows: SQTIHQWPATLVQPVGSPLSLECTVEGTSNPNLYWYRQAAGRGLQLLFYSVGIGQISSEVPQNLSASRPQDRQFILSSKKLLLSDSGFYLCAWRQYNEQFFGPGTRLTVL.

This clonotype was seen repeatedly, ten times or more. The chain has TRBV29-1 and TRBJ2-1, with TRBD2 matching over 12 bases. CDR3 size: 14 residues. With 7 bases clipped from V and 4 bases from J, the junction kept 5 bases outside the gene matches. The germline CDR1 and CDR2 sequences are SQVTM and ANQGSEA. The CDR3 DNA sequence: TGCAGCGATCGGACTAGCGGGGCTTACAATGAGCAGTTCTTC. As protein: CSDRTSGAYNEQFF.

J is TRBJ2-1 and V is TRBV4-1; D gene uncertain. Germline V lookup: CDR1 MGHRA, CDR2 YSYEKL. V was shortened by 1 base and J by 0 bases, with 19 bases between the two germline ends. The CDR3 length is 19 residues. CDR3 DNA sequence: TGCGCCAGCAGCCAAGTTGCGGACCCAAGAAGTTCCTCCTACAATGAGCAGTTCTTC. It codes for CASSQVADPRSSSYNEQFF.

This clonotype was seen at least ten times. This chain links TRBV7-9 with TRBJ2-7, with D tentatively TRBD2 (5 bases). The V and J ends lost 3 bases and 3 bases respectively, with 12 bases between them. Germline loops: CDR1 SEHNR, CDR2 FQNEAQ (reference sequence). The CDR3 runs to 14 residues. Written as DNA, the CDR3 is TGTGCCAGCAGCTTTTCACTCGACTACTACGAGCAGTACTTC. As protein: CASSFSLDYYEQYF.

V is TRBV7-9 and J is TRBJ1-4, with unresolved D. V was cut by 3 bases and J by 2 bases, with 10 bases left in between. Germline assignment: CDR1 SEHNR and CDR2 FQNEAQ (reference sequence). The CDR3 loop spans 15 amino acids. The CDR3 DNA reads TGTGCCAGCAGCTTGCTGGGTGGGACTAATGAAAAACTGTTTTTT. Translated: CASSLLGGTNEKLFF.

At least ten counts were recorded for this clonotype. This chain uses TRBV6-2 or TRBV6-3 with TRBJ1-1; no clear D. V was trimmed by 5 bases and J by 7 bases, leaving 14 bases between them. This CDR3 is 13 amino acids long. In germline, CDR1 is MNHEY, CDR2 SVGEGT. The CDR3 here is CASSPSALGEAFF. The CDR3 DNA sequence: TGTGCCAGCAGTCCCTCTGCCCTCGGTGAAGCTTTCTTT.

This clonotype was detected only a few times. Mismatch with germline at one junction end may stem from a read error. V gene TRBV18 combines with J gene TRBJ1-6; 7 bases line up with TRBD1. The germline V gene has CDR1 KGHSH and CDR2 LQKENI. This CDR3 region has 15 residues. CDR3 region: CASSIGTVGNSPPHF. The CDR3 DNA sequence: TGTGCCAGCTCAATTGGGACAGTCGGGAATTCACCCCCCCACTTT.

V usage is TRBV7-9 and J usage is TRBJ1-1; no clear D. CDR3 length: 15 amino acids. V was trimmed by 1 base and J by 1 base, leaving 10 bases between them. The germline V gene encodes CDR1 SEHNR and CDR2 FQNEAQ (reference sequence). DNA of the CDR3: TGTGCCAGCAGCTTAGTCGCATTGGCGAACACTGAAGCTTTCTTT. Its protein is CASSLVALANTEAFF.

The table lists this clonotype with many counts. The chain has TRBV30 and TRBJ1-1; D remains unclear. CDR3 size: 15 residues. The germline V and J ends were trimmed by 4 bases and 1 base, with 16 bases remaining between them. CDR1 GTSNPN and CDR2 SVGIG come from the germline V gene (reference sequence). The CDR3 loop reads CAWKGGGQPNTEAFF. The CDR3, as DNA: TGTGCCTGGAAGGGAGGTGGGCAGCCGAACACTGAAGCTTTCTTT.

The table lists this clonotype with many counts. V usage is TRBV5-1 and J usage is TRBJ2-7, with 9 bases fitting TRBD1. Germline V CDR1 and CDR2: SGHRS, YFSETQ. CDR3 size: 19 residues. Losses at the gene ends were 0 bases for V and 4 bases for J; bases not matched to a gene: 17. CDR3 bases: TGCGCCAGCAGCTTGGGAAGTGGGACAGGGCGCCGTACCGGATACGAGCAGTACTTC. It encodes CASSLGSGTGRRTGYEQYF.

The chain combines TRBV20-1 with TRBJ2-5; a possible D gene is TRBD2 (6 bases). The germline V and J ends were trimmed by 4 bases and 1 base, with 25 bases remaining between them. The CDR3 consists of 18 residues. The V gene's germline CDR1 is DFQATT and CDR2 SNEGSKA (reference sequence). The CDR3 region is CSAIPLHHIGSPQETQYF. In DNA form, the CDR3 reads TGCAGTGCTATCCCCTTACATCATATCGGGAGTCCCCAAGAGACCCAGTACTTC.

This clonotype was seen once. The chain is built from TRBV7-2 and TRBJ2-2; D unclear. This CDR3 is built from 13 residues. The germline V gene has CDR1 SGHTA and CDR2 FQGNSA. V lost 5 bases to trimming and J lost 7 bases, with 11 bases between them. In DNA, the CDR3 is TGTGCCAGCAGCAAAAGACCGGACGGGGAGCTGTTTTTT. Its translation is CASSKRPDGELFF.